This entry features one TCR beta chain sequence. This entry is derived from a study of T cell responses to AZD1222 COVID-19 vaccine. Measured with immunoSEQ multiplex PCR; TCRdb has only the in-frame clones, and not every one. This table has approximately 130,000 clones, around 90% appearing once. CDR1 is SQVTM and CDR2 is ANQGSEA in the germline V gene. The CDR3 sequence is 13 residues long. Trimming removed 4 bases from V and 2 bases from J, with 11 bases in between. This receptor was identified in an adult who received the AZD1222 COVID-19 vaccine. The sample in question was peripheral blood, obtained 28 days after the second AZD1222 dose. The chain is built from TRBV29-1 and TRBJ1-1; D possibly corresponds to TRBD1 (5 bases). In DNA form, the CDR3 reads TGCAGCGTTGTACCACAGGTCAACACTGAAGCTTTCTTT. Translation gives CSVVPQVNTEAFF.